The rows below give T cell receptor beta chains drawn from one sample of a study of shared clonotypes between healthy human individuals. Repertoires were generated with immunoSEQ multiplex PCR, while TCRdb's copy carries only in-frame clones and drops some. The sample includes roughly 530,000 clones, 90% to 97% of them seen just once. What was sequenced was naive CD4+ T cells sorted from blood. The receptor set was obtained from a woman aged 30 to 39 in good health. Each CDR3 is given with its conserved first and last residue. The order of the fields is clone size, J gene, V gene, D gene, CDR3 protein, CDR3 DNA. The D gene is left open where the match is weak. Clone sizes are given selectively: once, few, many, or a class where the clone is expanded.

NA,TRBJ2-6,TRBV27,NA,CASSVQISGANVLTF,TGTGCCAGCAGCGTACAAATCTCTGGGGCCAACGTCCTGACTTTC
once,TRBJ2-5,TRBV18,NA,CASSPAPGLVVETQYF,TGTGCCAGCTCACCGGCGCCAGGGTTAGTTGTGGAGACCCAGTACTTC
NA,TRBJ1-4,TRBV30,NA,CAWSITGNVHEKLFF,TGTGCCTGGAGTATAACCGGGAACGTCCATGAAAAACTGTTTTTT
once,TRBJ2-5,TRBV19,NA,CASTPGTTGETQYF,TGTGCCAGTACTCCCGGGACCACAGGGGAGACCCAGTACTTC
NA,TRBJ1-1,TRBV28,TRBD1,CASNAGQGAFTEAFF,TGTGCCAGCAATGCGGGACAGGGGGCTTTCACTGAAGCTTTCTTT
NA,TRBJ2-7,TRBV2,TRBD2,CASSEAGREGRNEQYF,TGTGCCAGCAGTGAAGCGGGTCGGGAGGGCCGCAACGAGCAGTACTTC
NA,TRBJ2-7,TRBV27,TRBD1,CASSPTGGAYEQYF,TGTGCCAGCAGTCCCACAGGGGGCGCGTACGAGCAGTACTTC
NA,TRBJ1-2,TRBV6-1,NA,CASSEVVLSGGYTF,TGTGCCAGCAGTGAGGTCGTACTTTCGGGGGGCTACACCTTC
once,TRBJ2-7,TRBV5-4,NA,CASSERSSYEQYF,TGTGCCAGCAGCGAGAGGAGCTCCTACGAGCAGTACTTC
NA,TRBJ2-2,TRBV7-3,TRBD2,CASSSSGRAAGELFF,TGTGCCAGCAGCTCTAGCGGGAGGGCCGCCGGGGAGCTGTTTTTT
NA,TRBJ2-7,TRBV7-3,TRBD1,CASSSGQGHEQYF,TGTGCCAGCAGCTCGGGACAGGGCCACGAGCAGTACTTC
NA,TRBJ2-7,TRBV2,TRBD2,CASRATSGRSEQYF,TGTGCCAGCAGGGCGACTAGCGGGAGGAGCGAGCAGTACTTC
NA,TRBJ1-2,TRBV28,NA,CASRSGVEGGYTF,TGTGCCAGCAGATCGGGTGTGGAAGGTGGCTACACCTTC
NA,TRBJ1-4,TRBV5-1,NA,CASSLAQVLTRNEKLFF,TGCGCCAGCAGCTTGGCCCAAGTATTGACCCGTAATGAAAAACTGTTTTTT
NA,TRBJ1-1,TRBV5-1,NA,CASSAGTGNTEAFF,TGCGCCAGCTCAGCCGGGACGGGGAACACTGAAGCTTTCTTT
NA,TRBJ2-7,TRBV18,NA,CASSNTASYEQYF,TGTGCCAGCTCAAACACAGCGTCCTACGAGCAGTACTTC
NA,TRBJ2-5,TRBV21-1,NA,CASNGVLETQYF,TGTGCCAGCAATGGGGTTTTAGAGACCCAGTACTTC
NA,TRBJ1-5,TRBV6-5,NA,CASSYSAAVDQPQHF,TGTGCCAGCAGTTACTCTGCAGCCGTCGATCAGCCCCAGCATTTT
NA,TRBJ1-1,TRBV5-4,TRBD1,CASSSGQRMNTEAFF,TGTGCCAGCAGCTCGGGACAGCGTATGAACACTGAAGCTTTCTTT
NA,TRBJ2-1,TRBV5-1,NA,CASSPWTAHNEQFF,TGCGCCAGCAGCCCCTGGACAGCCCACAATGAGCAGTTCTTC
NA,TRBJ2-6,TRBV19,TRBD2,CASTRSSGSSGANVLTF,TGTGCCAGTACCCGATCTAGCGGGAGTTCTGGGGCCAACGTCCTGACTTTC
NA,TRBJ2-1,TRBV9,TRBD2,CASSRGLGYNEQFF,TGTGCCAGCAGCCGAGGACTAGGCTACAATGAGCAGTTCTTC
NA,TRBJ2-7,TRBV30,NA,CAWSVRRPGLLYEQYF,TGTGCCTGGAGTGTACGGAGACCGGGACTGCTCTACGAGCAGTACTTC
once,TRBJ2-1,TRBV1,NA,CTSSQDSLSEQFF,TGCACCAGCAGCCAAGATAGTCTTTCTGAGCAGTTCTTC
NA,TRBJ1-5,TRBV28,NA,CAHATGNQPQHF,TGTGCCCACGCTACTGGAAATCAGCCCCAGCATTTT
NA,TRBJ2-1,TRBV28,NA,CASSGPGLEQFF,TGTGCCAGTTCTGGCCCCGGGCTGGAGCAGTTCTTC
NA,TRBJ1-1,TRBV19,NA,CASSNDRYATEAFF,TGTGCCAGTAGTAACGACAGGTATGCCACTGAAGCTTTCTTT
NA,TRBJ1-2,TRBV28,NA,CASNLRGRYGYTF,TGTGCCAGCAACTTGAGGGGCCGCTATGGCTACACCTTC
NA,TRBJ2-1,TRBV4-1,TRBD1,CASSQVGQGGNEQFF,TGCGCCAGCAGCCAAGTTGGACAGGGTGGAAATGAGCAGTTCTTC
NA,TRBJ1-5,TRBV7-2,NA,CASSFGEGQPQHF,TGTGCCAGCAGCTTCGGGGAGGGTCAGCCCCAGCATTTT
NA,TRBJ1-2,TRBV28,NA,CASSPTLTGGSGYTF,TGTGCCAGCAGTCCCACACTCACAGGAGGTTCTGGCTACACCTTC
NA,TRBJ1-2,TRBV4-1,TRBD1,CASSQVYRGYGYTF,TGCGCCAGCAGCCAAGTTTACAGGGGCTATGGCTACACCTTC
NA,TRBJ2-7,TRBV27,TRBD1,CASSRQGVGPDEQYF,TGTGCCAGCAGTCGACAGGGTGTGGGGCCCGACGAGCAGTACTTC
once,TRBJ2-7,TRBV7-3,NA,CASSLRLAVQGSYEQYF,TGTGCCAGCAGCTTAAGGCTAGCGGTCCAGGGGTCCTACGAGCAGTACTTC
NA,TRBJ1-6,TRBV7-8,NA,CASSLTQYSYNSPLHF,TGTGCCAGCAGCCTTACTCAATACTCCTATAATTCACCCCTCCACTTT
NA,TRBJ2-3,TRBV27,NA,CASSSWGATDTQYF,TGTGCCAGCAGCTCTTGGGGCGCCACAGATACGCAGTATTTT
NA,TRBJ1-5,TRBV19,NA,CASSMEGQRVSQPQHF,TGTGCCAGTAGTATGGAAGGACAGAGGGTTAGCCAGCCCCAGCATTTT
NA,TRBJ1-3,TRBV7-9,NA,CASSLGPGNTIYF,TGTGCCAGCAGCTTAGGCCCTGGAAACACCATATATTTT
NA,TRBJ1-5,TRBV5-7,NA,CASSGRVGQGFNQPQHF,TGTGCCAGCAGCGGGAGGGTGGGGCAGGGCTTTAATCAGCCCCAGCATTTT
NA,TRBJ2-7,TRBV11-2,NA,CASLIAPLDF,TGTGCCAGCTTAATCGCCCCGTTGGACTTC
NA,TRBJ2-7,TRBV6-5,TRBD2,CASSRTSGRGDEQYF,TGTGCCAGCAGCCGAACTAGCGGGAGAGGGGACGAGCAGTACTTC
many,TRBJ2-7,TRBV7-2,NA,CASSSLPSAGVQYF,TGTGCCAGCAGCTCCCTCCCAAGTGCCGGGGTGCAGTACTTC
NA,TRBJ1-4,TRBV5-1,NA,CASSLTTGLNEKLFF,TGCGCCAGCAGCCTCACAACAGGGCTCAATGAAAAACTGTTTTTT
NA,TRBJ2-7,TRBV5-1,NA,CASSLGGTNSYEQYF,TGCGCCAGCAGCTTGGGGGGGACCAACTCCTACGAGCAGTACTTC
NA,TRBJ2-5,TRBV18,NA,CASSQQPPVQETQYF,TGTGCCAGCTCACAGCAACCCCCAGTCCAAGAGACCCAGTACTTC